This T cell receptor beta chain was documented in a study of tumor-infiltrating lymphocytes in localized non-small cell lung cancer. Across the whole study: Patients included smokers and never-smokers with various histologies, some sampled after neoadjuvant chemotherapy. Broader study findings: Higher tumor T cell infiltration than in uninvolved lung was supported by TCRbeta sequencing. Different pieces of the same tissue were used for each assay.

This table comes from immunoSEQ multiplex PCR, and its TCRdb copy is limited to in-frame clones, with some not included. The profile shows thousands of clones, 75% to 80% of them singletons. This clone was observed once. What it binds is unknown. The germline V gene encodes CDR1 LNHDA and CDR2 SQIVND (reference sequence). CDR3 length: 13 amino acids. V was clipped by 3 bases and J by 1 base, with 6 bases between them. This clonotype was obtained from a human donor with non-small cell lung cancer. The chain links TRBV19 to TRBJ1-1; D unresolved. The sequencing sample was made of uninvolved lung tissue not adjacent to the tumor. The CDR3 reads CASSIWSNTEAFF. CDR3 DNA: TGTGCCAGTAGTATTTGGTCGAACACTGAAGCTTTCTTT.